This T cell receptor beta chain was sequenced during a study of blood T cell repertoires in COVID-19. Study-wide context: Samples of COVID-19 (acute and convalescent) were obtained from the United States, Italy and Spain. PBMCs, B-cell-depleted T cells, or T cells provided the cDNA or gDNA that made up the material.

V was pared by 2 bases and J by 5 bases, with 8 bases of the junction left unmatched. CDR3 length: 15 residues. Germline loops: CDR1 MNHNS, CDR2 SASEGT. In the authors' workflow: Amplification with reference gene primers provided the estimates of nucleated cell counts. The method was immunoSEQ multiplex PCR; TCRdb's version includes in-frame clones alone and lacks a portion of them. The D gene and trimming were derived from the DNA, and the V and J assignments and clone size from that table. The sample includes under 110,000 clones, around 94% of them seen just once. This receptor was obtained from a man aged 50 to 60 with active COVID-19. This rearrangement joins TRBV6-1 to TRBJ2-5; 7 bases are a match to TRBD2. Sequenced: peripheral blood. CDR3 protein: CASSESGTTKETQYF. The CDR3 nucleotides read TGTGCCAGCAGTGAAAGCGGGACCACCAAGGAGACCCAGTACTTC.